This TCR beta chain is drawn from a study of T cell repertoires in cytomegalovirus infection (dated by TCRdb to 2018 to 2020). Turning to the overall study: Donor HLA type was relevant to the analysis, as public TCR beta signatures indicated carriage of CMV infection together with the matching HLA type.

This sample was sequenced with an Illumina HiSeq 1500. TCRdb cleaned the public reads at Q25 with fastp, built clones with MiXCR and kept in-frame beta chains. Records with the same CDR3 protein are collapsed into one entry carrying the most frequent genes and DNA. The table for this sample lists 200,000 to 300,000 distinct CDR3 sequences; roughly 13% of them were counted only once. Around 8.8% of the sample comes from the top ten. Broad study findings and their caveats: The ex vivo response was dominated by HLA-C-restricted CMV-specific TCR beta clonotypes, and the single most frequent clonotype in two of eight donors was supplied by these HLA-C-restricted clonotypes. Carriers of CMV infection plus the relevant HLA type were discriminated by the cumulative frequency of public TCR beta family members in the study cohort and in an independent roughly 340-donor cohort.

Of note for this clonotype: Which antigen it targets is not known. No quality values exist for individual bases; no much larger clone is one base distant.

Trimming accounts for 7 bases at V and 2 bases at J, while the number of junction bases matched to no gene is 7. The CDR3 sequence holds 15 residues, the cysteine and phenylalanine included. Here the CDR3 DNA is all that survives: 45 bases in frame from base 1. The germline V gene gives CDR1 as SQVTM and CDR2 as ANQGSEA. The chain couples TRBV29-1 to TRBJ2-7; the central 14 bases match TRBD2. The receptor's source is a human donor in good health (CMV status not recorded). Some clones in this sample may be carry-over from other donors' samples. Material: PBMCs. The sequence in DNA is TGCAGCGCTGCCGGGACTAGCGGGAGTCCCTACGAGCAGTACTTC. This encodes CSAAGTSGSPYEQYF.